The 8 T cell receptor beta chains in this list originate from one sample, sequenced in a study of cytomegalovirus exposure and HLA in healthy donors. The study ran its PCR with 60 Vbeta and 13 Jbeta primers. Sequencing was performed with immunoSEQ multiplex PCR; in TCRdb, only in-frame clones are kept and a portion is missing. The table includes fewer than 50,000 clones, approximately 57% detected once. The sample was PBMCs. The receptor source for this set is a man aged 60 to 75 in good health and CMV-seropositive.

In its sample, this clone was seen a few times. The chain links TRBV4-1 to TRBJ2-4, with TRBD2 as a possible D gene (6 bases). The CDR3 is 18 amino acids. Trimming removed 3 bases from V and 3 bases from J, with 21 bases in between. Germline V gene data show CDR1 as MGHRA and CDR2 as YSYEKL. CDR3 nucleotide sequence: TGCGCCAGCAGCCAGGAGGGCGGGGCGATTTTAGTCAAAAACATTCAGTACTTC. Translation gives CASSQEGGAILVKNIQYF.

This chain links TRBV10-3 with TRBJ2-7, with 10 bases lining up with TRBD2. Per the germline V gene, CDR1 is ENHRY and CDR2 is SYGVKD. Unmatched junction bases numbered 17, after V lost 4 bases and J lost 2 bases. The CDR3 runs to 19 residues. CDR3 in amino acids: CAISGAGGSGRKLTYEQYF. The DNA of the CDR3 is TGTGCCATCAGTGGGGCGGGTGGTAGCGGGAGGAAACTCACCTACGAGCAGTACTTC.

This rearrangement joins TRBV28 to TRBJ2-3, with TRBD1 matching over 10 bases. Trimming at V came to 4 bases and at J to 8 bases, leaving 12 bases not matched to a gene. CDR1 and CDR2 from the germline V gene are MDHEN and SYDVKM. The CDR3 has 16 residues. DNA of the CDR3: TGTGCCAGCAGTTCGGGACAGGGGAGATATCTAGTTACGCAGTATTTT. Translated: CASSSGQGRYLVTQYF.

Only one count was recorded for this clone. This rearrangement joins TRBV28 to TRBJ2-7; TRBD1 agrees at 12 bases. Germline assignment: CDR1 MDHEN and CDR2 SYDVKM. Germline trimming cut 7 bases from V and 7 bases from J; bases unmatched to any gene: 11. CDR3 size: 15 residues. CDR3 sequence: CASTIPGTGGEEQYF. Written as DNA, the CDR3 is TGTGCCAGCACTATCCCCGGGACAGGGGGCGAAGAGCAGTACTTC.

V and J are TRBV6-1 and TRBJ1-4, with D possibly matching TRBD1 (6 bases). Trimming removed 4 bases at V and 4 bases at J, with 16 bases between. CDR1 and CDR2 from the germline V gene are MNHNS and SASEGT. The CDR3 extends over 16 amino acids. CDR3 nucleotide sequence: TGTGCCAGCAGTGGTAACACCGGGACAAGTAATGAAAAACTGTTTTTT. Protein: CASSGNTGTSNEKLFF.

The CDR3 DNA follows: TGTGCCAGCAGTGAAGGAGCTTGGGGCATCACGGGGGCCGGGGAGCTGTTTTTT. Translated, it gives CASSEGAWGITGAGELFF. This chain connects TRBV6-1 to TRBJ2-2, with D maybe TRBD2 (6 bases). Germline CDR1 and CDR2: MNHNS and SASEGT. The CDR3 contains 18 residues. V gave up 1 base and J gave up 6 bases, with 21 bases separating them.

V usage is TRBV5-1 and J usage is TRBJ2-3; TRBD2 might be the D (6 bases). This CDR3 has 13 amino acids. Trimming left V 10 bases short and J 2 bases short, with 14 bases between. Germline CDR1 reads SGHRS; CDR2 reads YFSETQ. In DNA form, the CDR3 reads TGCGCCGGCCGGAGGGACCTCACAGATACGCAGTATTTT. It is translated as CAGRRDLTDTQYF.

V is TRBV5-1 and J is TRBJ2-5; tentatively, D is TRBD1 (7 bases). V was cut by 1 base and J by 3 bases, with 28 bases left in between. Germline-derived CDR1 and CDR2 are SGHRS and YFSETQ. The length of the CDR3 is 20 residues. In nucleotides, the CDR3 is TGCGCCAGCAGCTTGTTCGGCCCTTGGGGAGGACAGGAAGGCAAAGAGACCCAGTACTTC. Protein product: CASSLFGPWGGQEGKETQYF.